This section outlines one TCR beta chain sequence together with its context. The data stem from a study of shared T cell receptors in the human thymus. CDR1 is DFQATT and CDR2 is SNEGSKA in the germline V gene (reference sequence). Trimming took off 6 bases at V and 10 bases at J, with 15 bases between the two ends. This CDR3 has 11 residues. Profiled with immunoSEQ multiplex PCR; TCRdb holds only in-frame clones, not every one. This repertoire shows some 760,000 clones, over 75% found once; its top ten account for 0.008% to 0.011%. The data also belong to a second study, concerning human thymus T cells. That study adds: Thymic as well as blood repertoires seemed to favor certain V and J genes unevenly. Related research has reported that thymic repertoires overlap highly among unrelated individuals.

The chain uses TRBV20-1 and TRBJ1-1, with TRBD1 as a possible D gene (5 bases). The receptor comes from a girl under two years old with a congenital heart defect. The sequenced sample consisted of thymocytes. CDR3 protein: CSAWGEQGAFF. The CDR3 DNA reads TGCAGTGCCTGGGGGGAGCAGGGAGCTTTCTTT.